The entry below gives a single T cell receptor beta chain sequence along with its context. The antigen is undetermined. This CDR3 comprises 14 residues. CDR1 is SNHLY and CDR2 is FYNNEI in the germline V gene. V was pared by 5 bases and J by 5 bases, with 4 bases of the junction left unmatched. The method was immunoSEQ multiplex PCR; TCRdb's version includes in-frame clones alone and lacks a portion of them. The table has about 600 clones, approximately 18% seen once. The sample originates from a study of tumour-infiltrating T cells in Burkitt lymphoma. Turning to the study itself: Productive clonality predicted overall and progression-free survival. The study's findings and limits: Several public clonotypes were shared across many Burkitt lymphoma patients.

The chain joins TRBV2 to TRBJ1-5; 9 bases match TRBD1. The receptor's source is a human donor with Burkitt lymphoma. Source material: tumor tissue. CDR3 sequence: CASSLGQGYQPQHF. CDR3 nucleotides: TGTGCCAGCAGTCTAGGACAGGGGTATCAGCCCCAGCATTTT.